This is a list of T cell receptor beta chains from one sample in a study of a mutant IDH1 vaccine in newly diagnosed glioma. Their antigen targets remain unknown. Only in-frame clones appear in the TCRdb table, and some are missing; sequencing was by immunoSEQ multiplex PCR. The sample gives just over 80,000 clones, almost 85% of which show up once; 2.2% is in the top ten. Here the sequenced sample was PBMCs, taken from a glioma patient whose treatment included an IDH1 peptide vaccine. Receptors were obtained from a young man with glioma. Some clones in this sample may be carry-over from other donors' samples. The CDR3 runs from the conserved cysteine through the conserved F or W. A D gene is named only where the DNA matches it firmly. Expanded clones are given a class, and other clones once, few, many or no size at all.

>TRBV15|.|TRBJ2-5|once
TGTGCCACCAGCAGAGATGGGGCCCAAGAGACCCAGTACTTC
CATSRDGAQETQYF
>TRBV4-2|TRBD2|TRBJ2-3|.
TGTGCCAGCAGCCAATCCCCCTCTAGCGGATTCACAGATACGCAGTATTTT
CASSQSPSSGFTDTQYF
>TRBV7-9|TRBD2|TRBJ2-3|.
TGTGCCAGCAGTTACGGACTAGCCACAGATACGCAGTATTTT
CASSYGLATDTQYF
>TRBV18|.|TRBJ1-1|.
TGTGCCAGCTCATTGTTCAAGGTGAACACTGAAGCTTTCTTT
CASSLFKVNTEAFF
>TRBV5-6|.|TRBJ1-3|.
TGTGCCAGCCTGGGGCAGGGCTCTGGAAACACCATATATTTT
CASLGQGSGNTIYF
>TRBV6-1|TRBD2|TRBJ2-1|.
TGTGCCAGCACCACTAGCGGGAACTACAATGAGCAGTTCTTC
CASTTSGNYNEQFF
>TRBV6-1|.|TRBJ1-2|.
TGTGCCAGCAGTGATGTGGGACTTCCGAGGGAGGGCTACACCTTC
CASSDVGLPREGYTF
>TRBV7-9|.|TRBJ2-5|.
TGTGCCAGCAGCTTCGATAGTTGGGCCCAGTACTTC
CASSFDSWAQYF
>TRBV9|.|TRBJ1-1|few
TGTGCCAGCAGCGTGGTCAGGGGCACTGAAGCTTTCTTT
CASSVVRGTEAFF
>TRBV4-1|.|TRBJ1-3|.
TGCGCCAGCACCCTAAGGGGGGGTTCTGGAAACACCATATATTTT
CASTLRGGSGNTIYF
>TRBV10-3|TRBD2|TRBJ2-3|.
TGTGCCATCAGCTTCGGGACTAGCGGCACAGATACGCAGTATTTT
CAISFGTSGTDTQYF